This TCR beta chain was recorded in a study of T cells in Graves' hyperthyroidism and ophthalmopathy. Study as a whole: Initial diagnosis, before any treatment, was when peripheral blood was collected.

Germline CDR1 is MDHEN and CDR2 is SYDVKM. The CDR3 has 11 residues. Trimming took off 3 bases at V and 7 bases at J, with 7 bases between the two ends. This clonotype was picked up many times. What was amplified from RNA transcripts were TCR beta CDR3 regions. Initially, a first-round RT-PCR of the TCR CDR3 employed the HTBI primer set. TCRdb re-analysed the multiplex PCR reads in MiXCR, keeping a single row per CDR3 protein. The sample carries fewer than 550,000 distinct CDR3 sequences, 15% to 17% recorded once. The J gene is TRBJ2-7, the V gene TRBV28; D may be TRBD1 or TRBD2 (5 bases each). The sample taken for sequencing was blood. The TCR originated in a woman under 30 with Graves' hyperthyroidism. DNA for the CDR3: TGTGCCAGCAGTTTTGAGGGGGAGCAGTACTTC. Translating it yields CASSFEGEQYF.